This TCR beta chain was found in a study of cytomegalovirus exposure and HLA in healthy donors. Study-level findings and limits: In a later analysis, a missense DCLRE1C variant was linked to TCR beta V- and J-gene trimming.

13 Jbeta primers and 60 Vbeta primers were used for the PCR. TCRdb's copy holds only in-frame clones and misses some; the assay was immunoSEQ multiplex PCR. The sample includes 110,000 to 150,000 clones, roughly 77% of them seen just once. This clone was picked up a small number of times. Its cognate antigen is unknown. The germline V and J ends were trimmed by 5 bases and 5 bases, with 9 bases remaining between them. This CDR3 has 12 amino acids. Germline values: CDR1 SGHVS, CDR2 FQNEAQ. Sequenced: PBMCs. This chain joins TRBV7-8 and TRBJ2-5; D is unresolved. This clonotype was sampled from a female donor in good health and CMV-seronegative. The DNA for the CDR3 is TGTGCCAGCAGCAGTACCGCGGAGACCCAGTACTTC. As protein: CASSSTAETQYF.